A selection of T cell receptor beta chains follows, all from one sample in a study of T cells after yellow fever vaccination. TCRdb passed the 5' RACE reads through MiXCR, listing each CDR3 protein once. The sample lists roughly 500,000 distinct CDR3 sequences; 19% were seen once. The sequencing here drew on PBMCs, taken 15 days after the yellow fever booster vaccination. Receptors originate from a man between 25 and 39 years old who received the YFV17D yellow fever vaccine. CDR3s include the opening cysteine and the closing phenylalanine or tryptophan. D genes are given only for firm matches. Clone size is stated in some rows and not others, as once, few, many or a class when expanded.

len: 13
abundance: NA
v_gene: TRBV5-6
j_gene: TRBJ1-1
d_gene: NA
CDR3aa: CASSFLLNTEAFF
CDR3nt: TGTGCCAGCAGCTTCTTGCTGAACACTGAAGCTTTCTTT

len: 15
abundance: NA
v_gene: TRBV7-2
j_gene: TRBJ1-3
d_gene: NA
CDR3aa: CASSLARTSGNTIYF
CDR3nt: TGTGCCAGCAGCTTAGCCAGGACTTCTGGAAACACCATATATTTT

len: 19
abundance: few
v_gene: TRBV6-2/TRBV6-3
j_gene: TRBJ2-7
d_gene: TRBD2
CDR3aa: CAHPHTAGGGRTGSCEQYF
CDR3nt: TGTGCGCATCCACACACCGCCGGCGGGGGAAGGACGGGGTCTTGCGAGCAGTACTTC

len: 12
abundance: NA
v_gene: TRBV29-1
j_gene: TRBJ2-5
d_gene: TRBD2
CDR3aa: CSVEIAGVTQYF
CDR3nt: TGCAGCGTTGAAATAGCGGGAGTGACCCAGTACTTC

len: 15
abundance: NA
v_gene: TRBV7-2
j_gene: TRBJ2-7
d_gene: NA
CDR3aa: CASSLEQGGSYEQYF
CDR3nt: TGTGCCAGCAGCTTAGAACAGGGTGGGTCCTACGAGCAGTACTTC

len: 12
abundance: many
v_gene: TRBV6-6
j_gene: TRBJ1-1
d_gene: NA
CDR3aa: CASTYGYTEAFF
CDR3nt: TGTGCCAGCACCTACGGGTACACTGAAGCTTTCTTT

len: 16
abundance: few
v_gene: TRBV28
j_gene: TRBJ2-3
d_gene: NA
CDR3aa: CASSLWGARGTDTQYF
CDR3nt: TGTGCCAGCAGTTTATGGGGCGCTCGGGGCACAGATACGCAGTATTTT

len: 16
abundance: few
v_gene: TRBV15
j_gene: TRBJ2-3
d_gene: TRBD2
CDR3aa: CATSRDAAGGIDTQYF
CDR3nt: TGTGCCACCAGCAGAGATGCAGCGGGAGGAATAGATACGCAGTATTTT

len: 16
abundance: few
v_gene: TRBV7-2
j_gene: TRBJ1-3
d_gene: NA
CDR3aa: CASSFMDRFSGNTIYF
CDR3nt: TGTGCCAGCAGCTTCATGGACCGGTTCTCTGGAAACACCATATATTTT

len: 15
abundance: NA
v_gene: TRBV11-1
j_gene: TRBJ1-1
d_gene: NA
CDR3aa: CASSLGGRGRYEAFF
CDR3nt: TGTGCCAGCAGCTTAGGCGGCCGGGGCCGGTATGAAGCTTTCTTT

len: 14
abundance: NA
v_gene: TRBV20-1
j_gene: TRBJ2-2
d_gene: NA
CDR3aa: CSARKDYYTGELFF
CDR3nt: TGCAGTGCTAGAAAGGACTACTACACCGGGGAGCTGTTTTTT

len: 15
abundance: NA
v_gene: TRBV5-1
j_gene: TRBJ2-1
d_gene: TRBD2
CDR3aa: CASSATSGIGREQFF
CDR3nt: TGCGCCAGCAGCGCAACTAGCGGGATAGGGCGTGAGCAGTTCTTC

len: 14
abundance: NA
v_gene: TRBV20-1
j_gene: TRBJ2-5
d_gene: TRBD2
CDR3aa: CSAAPTSGYETQYF
CDR3nt: TGCAGTGCTGCCCCAACTAGCGGCTATGAGACCCAGTACTTC

len: 15
abundance: NA
v_gene: TRBV7-2
j_gene: TRBJ2-7
d_gene: TRBD1
CDR3aa: CASSYTGTGGVEQYF
CDR3nt: TGTGCCAGCAGCTATACCGGGACAGGGGGGGTCGAGCAGTACTTC

len: 14
abundance: many
v_gene: TRBV20-1
j_gene: TRBJ2-1
d_gene: TRBD2
CDR3aa: CSATPSGKGNEQFF
CDR3nt: TGCAGTGCTACCCCTAGCGGGAAGGGGAATGAGCAGTTCTTC

len: 13
abundance: few
v_gene: TRBV4-1
j_gene: TRBJ1-4
d_gene: NA
CDR3aa: CASSRQLNEKLFF
CDR3nt: TGCGCCAGCAGCCGACAGCTTAATGAAAAACTGTTTTTT

len: 14
abundance: NA
v_gene: TRBV19
j_gene: TRBJ2-7
d_gene: NA
CDR3aa: CASSRKALTYEQYF
CDR3nt: TGTGCCAGTAGTCGGAAGGCTCTTACCTACGAGCAGTACTTC

len: 18
abundance: few
v_gene: TRBV11-1
j_gene: TRBJ2-5
d_gene: NA
CDR3aa: CASSRHSMRDTRGETQYF
CDR3nt: TGTGCCAGCAGCCGACACAGTATGCGTGACACCCGCGGGGAGACCCAGTACTTC

len: 15
abundance: NA
v_gene: TRBV7-2
j_gene: TRBJ2-7
d_gene: TRBD2
CDR3aa: CASSKPGLALYEQYF
CDR3nt: TGTGCCAGCAGCAAACCGGGACTAGCTCTCTACGAGCAGTACTTC

len: 16
abundance: few
v_gene: TRBV7-2
j_gene: TRBJ1-3
d_gene: NA
CDR3aa: CASSLADPSSGNTIYF
CDR3nt: TGTGCCAGCAGCTTAGCAGACCCGAGCTCTGGAAACACCATATATTTT

len: 18
abundance: NA
v_gene: TRBV12-3/TRBV12-4
j_gene: TRBJ2-3
d_gene: TRBD2
CDR3aa: CASSLSPGLAGITDTQYF
CDR3nt: TGTGCCAGCAGTTTATCACCCGGACTAGCGGGTATCACAGATACGCAGTATTTT

len: 13
abundance: few
v_gene: TRBV3-1
j_gene: TRBJ1-1
d_gene: NA
CDR3aa: CASSPDGGTEAFF
CDR3nt: TGTGCCAGCAGCCCCGACGGTGGAACTGAAGCTTTCTTT

len: 16
abundance: NA
v_gene: TRBV18
j_gene: TRBJ2-7
d_gene: TRBD2
CDR3aa: CASSPTTSGRAYEQYF
CDR3nt: TGTGCCAGCTCACCGACGACTAGCGGGAGGGCCTACGAGCAGTACTTC

len: 16
abundance: NA
v_gene: TRBV12-3/TRBV12-4
j_gene: TRBJ1-5
d_gene: NA
CDR3aa: CASSLIGRGGNQPQHF
CDR3nt: TGTGCCAGCAGCCTCATAGGGAGGGGTGGAAATCAGCCCCAGCATTTT